This TCR beta chain was recovered during a study of neurological immune-mediated disorders. Regarding the study as a whole: Private repertoires in all groups were suggested by the finding that expanded clones across subjects shared no CDR3 amino acid sequences. Phylogenetic grouping assigned the repertoires of 18 of 34 multiple sclerosis patients to a single related-CDR3 cluster, which may represent a signature.

From the 5' RACE reads, TCRdb called clonotypes with MiXCR, one entry per CDR3 protein. Among about 33,000 distinct CDR3 sequences listed, approximately 1.4% were seen once. This clonotype was recorded many times. Its antigen remains unknown. This CDR3 is built from 12 residues. Per germline, CDR1 KGHSH and CDR2 LQKENI. Trimming removed 1 base from V and 10 bases from J, with 10 bases in between. The sample was PBMCs. The rearrangement joins TRBV18 to TRBJ1-1; D call uncertain. The TCR sequence derives from a woman younger than 45 with multiple sclerosis. CDR3 bases: TGTGCCAGCTCACCACGAGGCACCGGAGCTTTCTTT. Translation gives CASSPRGTGAFF.